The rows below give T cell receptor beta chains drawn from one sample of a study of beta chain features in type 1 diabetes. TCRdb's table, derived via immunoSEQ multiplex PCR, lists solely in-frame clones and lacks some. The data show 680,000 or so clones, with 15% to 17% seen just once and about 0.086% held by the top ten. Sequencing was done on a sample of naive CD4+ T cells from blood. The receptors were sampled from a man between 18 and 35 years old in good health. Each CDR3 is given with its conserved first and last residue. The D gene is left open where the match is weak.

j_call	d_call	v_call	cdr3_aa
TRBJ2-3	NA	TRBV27	CASPPPAGGGTDTQYF
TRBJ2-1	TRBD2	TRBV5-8	CASSLGLAGAGNEQFF
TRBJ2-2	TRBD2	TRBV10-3	CAISGTSSTGELFF
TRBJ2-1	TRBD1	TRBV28	CASSLLGGGPYNEQFF
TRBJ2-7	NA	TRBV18	CASSPQHYEQYF
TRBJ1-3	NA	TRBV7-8	CASSSQDTHSGNTIYF
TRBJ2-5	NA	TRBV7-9	CASSLAPDTQYF
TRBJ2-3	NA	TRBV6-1	CASSEAGSVDTQYF
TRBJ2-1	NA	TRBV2	CASRSQGEQFF
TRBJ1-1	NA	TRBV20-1	CSARRDTEAFF
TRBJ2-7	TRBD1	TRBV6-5	CASIRDSASYEQYF
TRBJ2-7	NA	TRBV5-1	CASRIGYEQYF
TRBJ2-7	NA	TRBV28	CASSGGTTYEQYF
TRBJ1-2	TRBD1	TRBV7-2	CASSLGQGNYGYTF
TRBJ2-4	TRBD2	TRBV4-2	CASSQILAGLAKNIQYF
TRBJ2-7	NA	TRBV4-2	CASSQFSTPYEQYF
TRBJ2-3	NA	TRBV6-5	CASSPPGPRTDTQYF
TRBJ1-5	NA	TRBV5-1	CASSWDGSNQPQHF
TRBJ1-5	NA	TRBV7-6	CASRKQSNQPQHF
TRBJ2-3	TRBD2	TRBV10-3	CAISALAGKGGSTDTQYF
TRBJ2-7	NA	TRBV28	CASSRRGEQYF
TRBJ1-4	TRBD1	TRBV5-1	CASSLGTVATNEKLFF
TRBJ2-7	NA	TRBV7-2	CASSSYYEQYF
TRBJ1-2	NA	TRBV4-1	CASSQRGADYGYTF
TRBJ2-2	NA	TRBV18	CASSPSGPTGELFF
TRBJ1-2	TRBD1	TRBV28	CAARDRGIFGYTF
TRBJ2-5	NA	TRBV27	CASSLQGRGETQYF
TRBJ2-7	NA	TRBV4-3	CASSQEEGIEQYF
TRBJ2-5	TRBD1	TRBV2	CASSTSGGALRETQYF
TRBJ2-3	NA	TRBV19	CASSKGGLSTDTQYF
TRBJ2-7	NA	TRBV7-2	CASSLGTLQYF
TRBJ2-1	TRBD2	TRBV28	CASSLFEREGRSEQFF
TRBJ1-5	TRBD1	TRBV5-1	CASSLVPGQVPQHF
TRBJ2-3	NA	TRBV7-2	CASSTSGSANTDTQYF
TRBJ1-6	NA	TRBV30	CAWRTMLLLGAQSSYNSPLHF
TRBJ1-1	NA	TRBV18	CASSPGQGGMNTEAFF
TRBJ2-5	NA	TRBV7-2	CASSRTGQETQYF
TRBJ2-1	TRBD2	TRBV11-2	CASSSIAGELYNEQFF
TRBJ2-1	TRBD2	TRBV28	CASSFGLAGGNEQFF
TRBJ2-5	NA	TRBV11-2	CASSLASGPEETQYF
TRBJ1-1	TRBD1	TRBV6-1	CASGTGRLIRTEAFF
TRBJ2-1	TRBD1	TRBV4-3	CASSQGSDRGRNEQFF
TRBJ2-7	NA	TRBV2	CASSEVAGTYEQYF
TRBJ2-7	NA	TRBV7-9	CASSLVVGGPHEQYF